The next 23 T cell receptor beta chains were all read from a single sample in a study of T cell repertoires in cytomegalovirus infection. The antigens these receptors bind are not known. TCRdb re-derived calls from the reads in MiXCR, one entry per CDR3 protein. The sample yields about 830,000 distinct CDR3 sequences, approximately 32% seen once. This specimen consisted of cultured CD8+ T cells from PBMCs, obtained from culture after CMV antigen stimulation. The receptors were sampled from a human donor in good health (CMV status not recorded). Some clones in this sample may be carry-over from other donors' samples.

This clonotype was seen a handful of times. The CDR3 coding sequence is TGTGCCAGCAGTTTCGGGCCCAGAAGCCCCCGGGGCTACACCTTC. This encodes CASSFGPRSPRGYTF. The V and J genes are TRBV27 and TRBJ1-2; D remains ambiguous. Germline assignment: CDR1 MNHEY and CDR2 SMNVEV (reference sequence). V dropped 3 bases and J dropped 8 bases, with 19 bases sitting between them. This CDR3 is built from 15 residues.

This chain links TRBV5-4 with TRBJ2-2; TRBD1 aligns across 7 bases. This CDR3 region has 15 residues. With 6 bases clipped from V and 3 bases from J, the junction kept 8 bases outside the gene matches. From germline, CDR1 is SGHNT and CDR2 YYREEE (reference sequence). The CDR3 loop reads CASTTGDEDTGELFF. The CDR3 DNA reads TGTGCCAGCACCACAGGGGACGAAGACACCGGGGAGCTGTTTTTT.

The gene calls are TRBV15 and TRBJ1-1; 12 bases map to TRBD1. Looked up from germline, CDR1 is LNHNV and CDR2 is YYDKDF (reference sequence). This CDR3 is 15 amino acids long. Unmatched junction bases numbered 3, after V lost 3 bases and J lost 4 bases. The CDR3 loop is CATSSEGQGATEAFF. The CDR3 DNA sequence: TGTGCCACCAGCAGTGAGGGACAGGGGGCCACTGAAGCTTTCTTT.

This clonotype was seen just once. The genes are TRBV5-6 and TRBJ2-7, with D maybe TRBD2 (6 bases). This CDR3 has 16 amino acids. Germline V CDR1 and CDR2: SGHDT, YYEEEE. V was shortened by 4 bases and J by 8 bases, with 25 bases between the two germline ends. In DNA, the CDR3 is TGTGCCAGCAGCCTAGGTGGCGGGGACCCGGTTTGGAAGCAGTACGTC. Protein sequence: CASSLGGGDPVWKQYV.

This clonotype has a handful of counts. The J gene is TRBJ1-2, the V gene TRBV7-9; TRBD1 matches at 8 bases. The junction had 9 bases not matched to a gene; V was cut back by 1 base and J by 8 bases. This CDR3 region has 15 residues. Looked up from germline, CDR1 is SEHNR and CDR2 is FQNEAQ (reference sequence). CDR3: CASSLDGQGAKGYTF. The CDR3 coding sequence is TGTGCCAGCAGCTTAGATGGGCAGGGGGCCAAGGGCTACACCTTC.

This chain connects TRBV29-1 to TRBJ2-3; 9 nucleotides align to TRBD2. Trimming at V came to 5 bases and at J to 0 bases, leaving 6 bases not matched to a gene. The V gene's germline CDR1 is SQVTM and CDR2 ANQGSEA. This CDR3 region has 15 residues. For the CDR3, the DNA is TGCAGCGTTAAGCCGCGGGGGGGGAGCACAGATACGCAGTATTTT. It specifies CSVKPRGGSTDTQYF.

This chain uses TRBV7-9 with TRBJ1-5; D call uncertain. The CDR3 consists of 14 residues. Germline V CDR1 and CDR2: SEHNR, FQNEAQ (reference sequence). V shed 5 bases and J shed 9 bases, with 17 bases lying between them. CDR3 region: CASSPTGRFWPQHF. The CDR3 region has the DNA TGTGCCAGCAGCCCCACCGGTCGGTTTTGGCCCCAGCATTTT.

With regard to this clonotype: This CDR3 is missing its conserved last phenylalanine or tryptophan, likely due to a read error. The chain joins TRBV25-1 to TRBJ1-2, with D hard to call. This CDR3 has 11 amino acids. Trimming left V 0 bases short and J 6 bases short, with 2 bases between. In germline, CDR1 is MGHDK, CDR2 SYGVNS. CDR3 residues: CASSEYNGYTI. CDR3 DNA sequence: TGTGCCAGCAGTGAATATAATGGCTACACCATC.

With respect to this clonotype: Since a much larger clone is just one base distant, this may be a read error. As DNA, the CDR3 is TGTGTCAGCAGCTTAAGGGCCGGGACAGGGGACCCCGGGGAGCTGTTTTTT. Translated: CVSSLRAGTGDPGELFF. The V and J genes are TRBV11-3 and TRBJ2-2; 10 bases are a match to TRBD1. Germline CDR1 is SGHNT and CDR2 is YENEEA. The CDR3 consists of 17 residues. The whole variable domain, filled in from reference TRBV11-3 and TRBJ2-2, reads EAGVVQSPRYKIIEKKQPVAFWCNPISGHNTLYWYLQNLGQGPELLIRYENEEAVDDSQLPKDRFSAERLKGVDSTLKIQPAELGDSAVYLCVSSLRAGTGDPGELFFGEGSRLTVL.

At least ten counts were recorded for this clonotype. V gene TRBV7-6 combines with J gene TRBJ2-1, with 7 bases aligning to TRBD2. The CDR3 runs 15 residues. V shed 4 bases and J 4 bases; nucleotides not matched to a gene: 7. Looked up from germline, CDR1 is SGHVS and CDR2 is FNYEAQ. Here the CDR3 reads CASSWRAGDYNEQFF. The DNA for the CDR3 is TGTGCCAGCAGCTGGAGGGCGGGGGATTACAATGAGCAGTTCTTC.

The rearrangement joins TRBV7-9 to TRBJ1-1; 9 bases line up with TRBD1. The CDR3 spans 16 residues. Trimming removed 4 bases from V and 5 bases from J; junction bases left unmatched: 11. Per the germline V gene, CDR1 is SEHNR and CDR2 is FQNEAQ (reference sequence). CDR3 region: CASSSGTGWRETEAFF. Here the CDR3 DNA reads TGTGCCAGCAGCTCCGGGACAGGGTGGAGGGAAACTGAAGCTTTCTTT.

The chain recombines TRBV20-1 with TRBJ2-5; D is possibly TRBD2 (6 bases). The length of the CDR3 is 12 residues. V was trimmed by 3 bases and J by 3 bases, leaving 8 bases between them. Per germline, CDR1 DFQATT and CDR2 SNEGSKA (reference sequence). CDR3 in amino acids: CSARTSKETQYF. Here the CDR3 DNA reads TGCAGTGCTAGGACTAGTAAAGAGACCCAGTACTTC.

The chain recombines TRBV6-2 or TRBV6-3 with TRBJ1-5, with 7 bases that match TRBD1. V gave up 3 bases and J gave up 2 bases; unmatched junction bases: 7. The CDR3 is 16 residues long. CDR1 MNHEY and CDR2 SVGEGT come from the germline V gene. The DNA of the CDR3 is TGTGCCAGCAGTTATGACAGGGAAGGGGGCAATCAGCCCCAGCATTTT. This codes for CASSYDREGGNQPQHF.

This clonotype has only a few counts. The chain uses TRBV15 and TRBJ2-4; no reliable D call. The CDR3 has 22 residues. Germline V gene lookup returns CDR1 LNHNV and CDR2 YYDKDF (reference sequence). V lost 0 bases, J lost 0 bases, and 27 bases lay in between. In DNA form, the CDR3 reads TGTGCCACCAGCAGAGACAGTCTCGTCCTTTTTGAGGATGCTAAAGCCAAAAACATTCAGTACTTC. Its translation is CATSRDSLVLFEDAKAKNIQYF. The variable domain in full, completed from reference TRBV15 and TRBJ2-4, reads DAMVIQNPRYQVTQFGKPVTLSCSQTLNHNVMYWYQQKSSQAPKLLFHYYDKDFNNEADTPDNFQSRRPNTSFCFLDIRSPGLGDTAMYLCATSRDSLVLFEDAKAKNIQYFGAGTRLSVL.

This clonotype occurred a few times. The V and J genes are TRBV2 and TRBJ2-2; D remains ambiguous. V was pared by 4 bases and J by 3 bases, with 12 bases between. Germline CDR1 and CDR2: SNHLY and FYNNEI. CDR3 length: 15 amino acids. The CDR3 DNA follows: TGTGCCAGCAGTGCGCCCCTGAAGGACACCGGGGAGCTGTTTTTT. This sequence encodes CASSAPLKDTGELFF.

This clonotype was detected many times. The gene calls are TRBV6-5 and TRBJ1-4, with D unclear. Trimming took 0 bases from V and 1 from J, leaving 15 bases between them. The CDR3 covers 18 residues. The germline V gene encodes CDR1 MNHEY and CDR2 SVGAGI. For the CDR3, the DNA is TGTGCCAGCAGTTACTCGACCGTGAGGCGGAGAACTAATGAAAAACTGTTTTTT. Its protein product is CASSYSTVRRRTNEKLFF.

This clonotype was observed a handful of times. The gene calls are TRBV18 and TRBJ1-5; D possibly corresponds to TRBD1 (5 bases). The V gene lost 3 bases and the J gene lost 3 bases, with 15 bases spanning the gap. The CDR3 extends over 16 amino acids. Germline V CDR1 and CDR2: KGHSH, LQKENI. For the CDR3, the DNA is TGTGCCAGCTCACCTAACAAAGGGGAAGTCAATCAGCCCCAGCATTTT. Protein product: CASSPNKGEVNQPQHF.

The CDR3 DNA is TGTGCCAGCTCACCTACGGCCAGGACCGCCTCCTACGAGCAGTACGTC. Translated, it gives CASSPTARTASYEQYV. This chain joins TRBV18 and TRBJ2-7, with D unresolved. V lost 3 bases to trimming and J lost 0 bases, with 15 bases between them. The CDR3 spans 16 residues. Germline V gene data show CDR1 as KGHSH and CDR2 as LQKENI.

This clonotype was seen many times. The chain employs TRBV7-8 and TRBJ2-6; D could derive from TRBD1 or TRBD2 (6 bases each). This CDR3 comprises 16 residues. The germline V and J ends were trimmed by 4 bases and 1 base, with 11 bases remaining between them. Germline assignment: CDR1 SGHVS and CDR2 FQNEAQ. CDR3: CASSSGGTSGANVLTF. For the CDR3, the DNA is TGTGCCAGCAGCTCCGGCGGGACATCTGGGGCCAACGTCCTGACTTTC.

About this clonotype: One base away lies a much larger clone, so this may be a sequencing read error. The rearrangement links TRBV6-5 to TRBJ2-3; perhaps TRBD1 as D (6 bases). This CDR3 has 15 residues. V was pared by 2 bases and J by 1 base, with 10 bases between. The germline CDR1 and CDR2 sequences are MNHEY and SVGAGI. In DNA form, the CDR3 reads TGTGCCAGCAGTTACATACAGGGTTGCACAGATACGCAGTATTTT. Translated, it gives CASSYIQGCTDTQYF.

The V call is TRBV6-5, the J call TRBJ2-6, with 9 bases that match TRBD1. CDR1 and CDR2 (germline): MNHEY, SVGAGI. Trimming cost V 5 bases and J 0 bases; bases outside gene matches: 5. The CDR3 is 17 residues long. CDR3 in DNA: TGTGCCAGCAGTGGCCGGGACAGGGACTCTGGGGCCAACGTCCTGACTTTC. It translates to CASSGRDRDSGANVLTF.

In its sample, this clonotype was seen a few times. The chain employs TRBV7-2 and TRBJ2-3; D gene uncertain. The germline V gene encodes CDR1 SGHTA and CDR2 FQGNSA. The germline V and J ends were trimmed by 6 bases and 4 bases, with 17 bases remaining between them. The CDR3 is 15 residues long. CDR3 coding DNA: TGTGCCAGCAGGTCTACTTACAATCCTTCAGATACGCAGTATTTT. Translated: CASRSTYNPSDTQYF. Complete variable domain (other parts from reference TRBV7-2 and TRBJ2-3): GAGVSQSPSNKVTEKGKDVELRCDPISGHTALYWYRQSLGQGLEFLIYFQGNSAPDKSGLPSDRFSAERTGGSVSTLTIQRTQQEDSAVYLCASRSTYNPSDTQYFGPGTRLTVL.

The chain carries TRBV19 and TRBJ1-1; D remains ambiguous. This CDR3 region has 13 residues. Germline CDR1 LNHDA, CDR2 SQIVND (reference sequence). The V end lost 6 bases, the J end lost 1 base, and 9 bases lay between the germline ends. The CDR3 spells CASRQPSNTEAFF. CDR3 sequence (DNA): TGTGCCAGTAGACAGCCGTCGAACACTGAAGCTTTCTTT. Full variable domain (missing parts from reference TRBV19 and TRBJ1-1): DGGITQSPKYLFRKEGQNVTLSCEQNLNHDAMYWYRQDPGQGLRLIYYSQIVNDFQKGDIAEGYSVSREKKESFPLTVTSAQKNPTAFYLCASRQPSNTEAFFGQGTRLTVV.